Below, 17 T cell receptor beta chains from the same sample are listed, as sequenced in a study of vaccination and CD4 T cells after COVID-19. The Oncomine TCR Beta short-read assay was applied to DNA of cultured CD4+ T cells. TCRdb fed the PCR reads into MiXCR, producing one record per CDR3 protein. The table shows 9,000 to 13,000 distinct CDR3 sequences, with around 25% occurring only once. The antigens for these receptors are not known. Treatment here: approximately 10-day PBMC culture with coronavirus spike peptide pools or control peptides (ViraFEST assay). The specimen comprised CD4+ T cells from blood, cultured in vitro, sampled after SARS-CoV-2 vaccination. Every receptor here comes from a human donor who had recovered from COVID-19.

This clonotype appeared a few times. CDR3 protein: CASSPGVDTQYF. In nucleotides, the CDR3 is TGTGCCAGCAGCCCAGGGGTAGATACGCAGTATTTT. V usage is TRBV7-2 and J usage is TRBJ2-3, with D possibly matching TRBD1 (6 bases). Trimming took off 5 bases at V and 5 bases at J, with 8 bases between the two ends. The CDR3 has 12 residues. CDR1 is SGHTA and CDR2 is FQGNSA in the germline V gene.

The chain has TRBV28 and TRBJ1-2; no clear D gene. With 5 bases removed from V and 4 bases from J, the gap between germline ends came to 11 bases. The germline CDR1 and CDR2 sequences are MDHEN and SYDVKM. The CDR3 is 13 residues long. The CDR3 sequence is CASSNTNPYGYTF. The CDR3 nucleotides read TGTGCCAGCAGTAACACCAACCCCTATGGCTACACCTTC.

This chain joins TRBV20-1 and TRBJ1-1; no definite D call. This CDR3 has 12 residues. V lost 0 bases and J lost 11, with 13 bases in between. Per the germline V gene, CDR1 is DFQATT and CDR2 is SNEGSKA (reference sequence). CDR3: CSARDLGLGAFF. CDR3 sequence (DNA): TGCAGTGCTAGAGATCTCGGCCTAGGGGCTTTCTTT.

The V gene is TRBV6-5, the J gene TRBJ1-5; TRBD1 is a possible D gene (5 bases). The CDR3 has 15 amino acids. The germline gives CDR1 MNHEY, CDR2 SVGAGI. Trimming cost V 4 bases and J 11 bases, with 21 bases left between them. The CDR3 region is CASSSGTGEIRAQHF. As DNA, the CDR3 is TGTGCCAGCAGTTCCGGGACGGGGGAAATTCGGGCCCAGCATTTT.

This clonotype is termed medium-sized (0.01 to 0.1%). The genes are TRBV20-1 and TRBJ2-5; 9 bases fit TRBD1. From germline, CDR1 is DFQATT and CDR2 SNEGSKA (reference sequence). J lost 2 bases, V lost 6 bases, and 10 bases had no gene match. The CDR3 has 15 residues. CDR3 sequence reads: CSATPGTGIQETQYF. DNA of the CDR3: TGCAGTGCGACCCCCGGGACAGGGATTCAAGAGACCCAGTACTTC.

This clonotype appeared a single time. The chain employs TRBV4-3 and TRBJ2-5; no clear D gene. This CDR3 spans 16 amino acids. Deletions cut 2 bases from V and 9 bases from J, with 22 bases between. Germline V gene lookup returns CDR1 LGHNA and CDR2 YSLEER. CDR3 in DNA: TGCGCCAGCAGCCAACTTTTGGACGCCCGGGCGGTGGCCCAGTACTTC. The encoded protein is CASSQLLDARAVAQYF.

A remark on this clonotype: A read error may be the cause here, since a much bigger clone is one base away. This CDR3 is CASTPRGGHGYTF. CDR3 coding DNA: TGTGCCAGCACCCCCAGGGGCGGGCATGGCTACACCTTC. This chain links TRBV7-9 with TRBJ1-2; D is possibly TRBD1 (6 bases). V lost 7 bases and J 6 bases, leaving 15 bases between the germline ends. Germline CDR1 SEHNR, CDR2 FQNEAQ (reference sequence). The CDR3 spans 13 residues.

This clonotype was recorded a few times. This chain connects TRBV6-1 to TRBJ2-1; D call uncertain. This CDR3 is 13 amino acids long. The V gene lost 3 bases and the J gene lost 6 bases, with 9 bases spanning the gap. Germline CDR1 MNHNS, CDR2 SASEGT. CDR3 loop: CASSESRTNEQFF. CDR3 DNA: TGTGCCAGCAGTGAGTCCAGGACCAATGAGCAGTTCTTC.

CDR3 coding DNA: TGTGCCAGCAGTTACTCGAGGGGTGGGATCAATGAGCAGTTCTTC. This encodes CASSYSRGGINEQFF. This chain uses TRBV6-2 or TRBV6-3 with TRBJ2-1, with D perhaps being TRBD1 or TRBD2 (5 bases each). The CDR3 consists of 15 residues. Per germline, CDR1 MNHEY and CDR2 SVGEGT. V lost 0 bases and J 6 bases, leaving 12 bases between the germline ends.

By sample share, this clonotype is medium-sized. CDR3 sequence (DNA): TGTGCCAGCAGTGTTAACAGCAACTATGGCTACACCTTC. This sequence encodes CASSVNSNYGYTF. The chain recombines TRBV6-1 with TRBJ1-2; the D is unclear. Germline V lookup: CDR1 MNHNS, CDR2 SASEGT. The CDR3 is 13 residues long. Trimming took off 4 bases at V and 2 bases at J, with 8 bases between the two ends.

This clonotype showed up just a few times. V and J are TRBV20-1 and TRBJ2-1, with 7 bases fitting TRBD2. This CDR3 is 13 amino acids long. Per the germline V gene, CDR1 is DFQATT and CDR2 is SNEGSKA (reference sequence). With V trimmed by 6 bases and J by 7 bases, 9 bases remained unmatched. The CDR3 spells CSADREVANEQFF. CDR3 bases: TGCAGTGCGGACCGGGAGGTAGCAAATGAGCAGTTCTTC.

J is TRBJ1-5 and V is TRBV6-5, with a possible D match to TRBD1 (5 bases). V lost 2 bases, J lost 0 bases, and 11 bases lay in between. The CDR3 totals 16 residues. CDR1 is MNHEY, CDR2 SVGAGI, per germline. CDR3 nucleotide sequence: TGTGCCAGCAGTTACAGACAGATGAATAGCAATCAGCCCCAGCATTTT. Protein product: CASSYRQMNSNQPQHF.

A few counts support this clonotype. As DNA, the CDR3 is TGTGCCAGCAGGCGCACAGGGGGCCCTGAAGCTTTCTTT. It yields the protein CASRRTGGPEAFF. This chain joins TRBV27 and TRBJ1-1, with 9 bases matching TRBD1. Germline V gene sequence: CDR1 MNHEY, CDR2 SMNVEV (reference sequence). Losses at the gene ends were 6 bases for V and 6 bases for J; bases not matched to a gene: 5. The CDR3 spans 13 residues.

Judged by abundance, this clonotype is medium-sized (0.01 to 0.1%). The rearrangement uses TRBV10-1 and TRBJ2-7; no reliable D call. Trimming took off 7 bases at V and 6 bases at J, with 19 bases between the two ends. The CDR3 has 14 residues. In germline, CDR1 is WNHNN, CDR2 SYGVQD (reference sequence). CDR3 region: CASTPLSFCSEQYF. In nucleotides, the CDR3 is TGCGCCAGCACCCCACTTTCCTTTTGTAGCGAGCAGTACTTC.

This clonotype is classed as medium-sized. This chain links TRBV28 with TRBJ2-5; either TRBD1 or TRBD2 may fit D (5 bases each). V lost 7 bases to trimming and J lost 5 bases, with 14 bases between them. CDR1 is MDHEN, CDR2 SYDVKM, per germline. The CDR3 contains 13 residues. In nucleotides, the CDR3 is TGTGCCAGCACTTTGAGGGACCGGGAGACCCAGTACTTC. This encodes CASTLRDRETQYF.

The table lists this clonotype with a few counts. V usage is TRBV20-1 and J usage is TRBJ2-5; D is possibly TRBD1 (6 bases). The V and J ends lost 5 bases and 6 bases respectively, with 25 bases between them. CDR1 and CDR2 from the germline V gene are DFQATT and SNEGSKA (reference sequence). The CDR3 has 16 residues. The CDR3 sequence is CSAPLGASATAKTQYF. CDR3 nucleotides: TGCAGTGCTCCTCTGGGGGCGAGCGCGACAGCAAAGACCCAGTACTTC.

The chain couples TRBV5-6 to TRBJ2-7, with D possibly being TRBD1 (6 bases). This CDR3 has 16 residues. CDR1 and CDR2 (germline): SGHDT, YYEEEE. The ends were cut back, 1 base at V and 0 bases at J, with 14 bases in the middle. CDR3 loop: CASSLRSTGPSYEQYF. CDR3 DNA sequence: TGTGCCAGCAGCTTGAGATCGACAGGACCCTCCTACGAGCAGTACTTC.